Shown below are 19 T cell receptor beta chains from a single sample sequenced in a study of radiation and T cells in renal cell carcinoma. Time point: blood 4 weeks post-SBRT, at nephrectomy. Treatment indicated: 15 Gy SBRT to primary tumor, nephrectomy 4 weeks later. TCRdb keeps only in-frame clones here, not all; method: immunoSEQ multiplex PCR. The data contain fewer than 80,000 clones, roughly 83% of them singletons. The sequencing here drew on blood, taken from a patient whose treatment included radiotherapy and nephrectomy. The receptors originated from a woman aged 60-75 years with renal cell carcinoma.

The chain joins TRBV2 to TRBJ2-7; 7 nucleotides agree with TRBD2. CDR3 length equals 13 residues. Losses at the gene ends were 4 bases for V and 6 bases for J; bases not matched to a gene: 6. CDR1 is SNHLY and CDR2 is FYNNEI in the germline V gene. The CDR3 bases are TGTGCCAGCAGTGTAAGGGAGGGTTTCGAGCAGTACTTC. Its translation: CASSVREGFEQYF.

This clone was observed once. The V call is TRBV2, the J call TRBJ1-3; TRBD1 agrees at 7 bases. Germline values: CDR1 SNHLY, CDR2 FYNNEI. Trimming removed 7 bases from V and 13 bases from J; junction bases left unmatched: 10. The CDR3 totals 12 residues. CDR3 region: CASTTEGQLIYF. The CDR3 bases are TGTGCCAGCACCACCGAGGGACAGCTAATATATTTT.

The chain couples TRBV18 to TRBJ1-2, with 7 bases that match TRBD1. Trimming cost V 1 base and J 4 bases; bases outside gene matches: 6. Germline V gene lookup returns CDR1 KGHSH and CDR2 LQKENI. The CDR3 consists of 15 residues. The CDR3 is CASSPQGAKGYGYTF. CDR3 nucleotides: TGTGCCAGCTCACCACAGGGGGCAAAAGGCTATGGCTACACCTTC.

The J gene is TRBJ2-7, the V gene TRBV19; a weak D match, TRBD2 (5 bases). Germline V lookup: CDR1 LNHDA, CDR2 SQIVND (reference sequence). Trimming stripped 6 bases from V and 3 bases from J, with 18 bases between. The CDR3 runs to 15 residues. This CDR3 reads CASRYTQDGLYEQYF. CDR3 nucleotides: TGTGCCAGTAGGTACACCCAGGACGGACTCTACGAGCAGTACTTC.

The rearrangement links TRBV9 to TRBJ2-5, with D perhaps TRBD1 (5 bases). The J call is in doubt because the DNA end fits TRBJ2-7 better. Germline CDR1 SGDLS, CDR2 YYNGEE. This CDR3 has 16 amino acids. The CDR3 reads CASSTTNFGASYEQYF. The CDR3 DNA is TGTGCCAGCAGCACCACAAATTTTGGGGCCTCGTACGAGCAGTACTTC.

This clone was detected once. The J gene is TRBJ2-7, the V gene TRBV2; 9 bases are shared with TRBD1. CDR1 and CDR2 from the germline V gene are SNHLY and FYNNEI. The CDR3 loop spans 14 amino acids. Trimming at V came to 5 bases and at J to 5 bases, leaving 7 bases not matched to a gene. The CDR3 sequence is CASSYGTGKHEQYF. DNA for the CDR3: TGTGCCAGCAGTTACGGGACAGGGAAACACGAGCAGTACTTC.

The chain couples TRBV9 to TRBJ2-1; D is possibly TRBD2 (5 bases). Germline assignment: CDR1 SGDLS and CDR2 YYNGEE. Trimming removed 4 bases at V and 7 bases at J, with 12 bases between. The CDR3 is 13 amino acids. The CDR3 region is CASSTAPGNEQFF. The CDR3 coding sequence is TGTGCCAGCAGCACGGCCCCGGGGAATGAGCAGTTCTTC.

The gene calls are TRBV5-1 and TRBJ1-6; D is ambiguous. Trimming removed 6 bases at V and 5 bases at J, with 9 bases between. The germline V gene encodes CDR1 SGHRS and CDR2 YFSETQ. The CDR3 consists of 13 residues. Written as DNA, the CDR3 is TGCGCCAGCAAGGAAGGGAATAATTCACCCCTCCACTTT. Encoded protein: CASKEGNNSPLHF.

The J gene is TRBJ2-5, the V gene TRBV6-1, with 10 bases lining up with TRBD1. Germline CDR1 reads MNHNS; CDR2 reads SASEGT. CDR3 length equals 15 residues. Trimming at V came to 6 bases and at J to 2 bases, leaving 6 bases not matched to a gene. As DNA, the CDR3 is TGTGCCAGCAGGGGCTGGGACAGGGGTCAAGAGACCCAGTACTTC. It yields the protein CASRGWDRGQETQYF.

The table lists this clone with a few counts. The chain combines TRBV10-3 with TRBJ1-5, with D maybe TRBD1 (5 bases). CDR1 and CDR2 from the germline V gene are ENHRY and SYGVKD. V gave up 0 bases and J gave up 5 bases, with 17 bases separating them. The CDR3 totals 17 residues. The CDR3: CAISESGQTWDDQPQHF. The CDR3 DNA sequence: TGTGCCATCAGTGAGTCGGGGCAGACTTGGGACGATCAGCCCCAGCATTTT.

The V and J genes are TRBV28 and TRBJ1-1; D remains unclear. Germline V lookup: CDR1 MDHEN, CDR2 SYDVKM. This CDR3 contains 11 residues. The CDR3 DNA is TGTGGGGCCTTATCGAACACTGAAGCTTTCTTT. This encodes CGALSNTEAFF. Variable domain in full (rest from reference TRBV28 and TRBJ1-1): DVKVTQSSRYLVKRTGEKVFLECVQDMDHENMFWYRQDPGLGLRLIYFSYDVKMKEKGDIPEGYSVSREKKERFSLILESASTNQTSMYLCGALSNTEAFFGQGTRLTVV.

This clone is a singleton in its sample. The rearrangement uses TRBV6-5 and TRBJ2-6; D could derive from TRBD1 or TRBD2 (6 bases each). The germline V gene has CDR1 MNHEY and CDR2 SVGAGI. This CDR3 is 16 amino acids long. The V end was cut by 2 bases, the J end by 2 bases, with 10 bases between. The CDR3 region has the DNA TGTGCCAGCAGTTACGAGGGGGGCACTGGGGCCAACGTCCTGACTTTC. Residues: CASSYEGGTGANVLTF.

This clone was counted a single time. Here the CDR3 DNA reads TGTGCCAGCAGTCTAGACAGGGGGCGCGGAGAGCAGTACTTC. Protein: CASSLDRGRGEQYF. The chain links TRBV2 to TRBJ2-7, with 10 bases that match TRBD1. Germline CDR1 is SNHLY and CDR2 is FYNNEI. Trimming took 5 bases from V and 7 from J; bases not matched to a gene: 8. This CDR3 region has 14 residues.

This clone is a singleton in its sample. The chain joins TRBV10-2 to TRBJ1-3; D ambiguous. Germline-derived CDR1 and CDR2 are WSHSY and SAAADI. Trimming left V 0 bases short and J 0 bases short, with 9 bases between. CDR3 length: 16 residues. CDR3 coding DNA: TGCGCCAGCAGTGAGTCTTTAGGAAGCTCTGGAAACACCATATATTTT. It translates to CASSESLGSSGNTIYF.

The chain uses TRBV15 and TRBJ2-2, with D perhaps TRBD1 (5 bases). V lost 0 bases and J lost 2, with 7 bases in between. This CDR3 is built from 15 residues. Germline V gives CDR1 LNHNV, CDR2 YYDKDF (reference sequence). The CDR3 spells CATSREQVNTGELFF. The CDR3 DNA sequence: TGTGCCACCAGCAGAGAACAGGTTAACACCGGGGAGCTGTTTTTT.

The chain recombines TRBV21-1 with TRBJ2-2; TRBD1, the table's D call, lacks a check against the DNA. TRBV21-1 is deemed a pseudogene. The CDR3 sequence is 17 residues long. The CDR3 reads CASSKYSGQGYTGELFF. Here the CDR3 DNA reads TGTGCCAGCAGCAAATATTCGGGACAGGGCTACACCGGGGAGCTGTTTTTT.

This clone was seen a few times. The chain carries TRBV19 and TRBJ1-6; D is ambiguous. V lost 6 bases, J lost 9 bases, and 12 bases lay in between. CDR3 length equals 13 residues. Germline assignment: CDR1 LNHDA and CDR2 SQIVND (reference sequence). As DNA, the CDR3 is TGTGCCAGTAGAAGCCTTGGTGGTTCACCCCTCCACTTT. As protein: CASRSLGGSPLHF.

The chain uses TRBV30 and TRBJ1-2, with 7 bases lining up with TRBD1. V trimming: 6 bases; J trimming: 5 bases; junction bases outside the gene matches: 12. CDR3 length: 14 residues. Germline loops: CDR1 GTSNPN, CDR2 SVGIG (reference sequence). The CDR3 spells CACKDRAKGYGYTF. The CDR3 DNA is TGTGCCTGTAAAGACAGGGCAAAGGGGTATGGCTACACCTTC.

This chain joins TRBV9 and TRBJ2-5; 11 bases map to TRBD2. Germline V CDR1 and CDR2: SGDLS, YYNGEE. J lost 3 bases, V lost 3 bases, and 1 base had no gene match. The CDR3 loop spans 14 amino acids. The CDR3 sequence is CASSATSGKETQYF. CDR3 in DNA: TGTGCCAGCAGCGCGACTAGCGGGAAAGAGACCCAGTACTTC. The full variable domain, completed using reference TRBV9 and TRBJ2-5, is DSGVTQTPKHLITATGQRVTLRCSPRSGDLSVYWYQQSLDQGLQFLIQYYNGEERAKGNILERFSAQQFPDLHSELNLSSLELGDSALYFCASSATSGKETQYFGPGTRLLVL.